The present TCR beta chain was sequenced within a study of blood T cells in healthy people across ages. No fewer than 6 million PBMCs went into each sample. Through a sample-barcoded 5' primer and a J-beta primer mix, a second PCR was run for roughly 6 to 12 cycles. In TCRdb, the 5' RACE reads were re-called with MiXCR into one record per CDR3 protein. In the table there are hundreds of thousands of distinct CDR3 sequences, under 35% of which are singletons. CDR3 length equals 16 residues. CDR1 and CDR2 (germline): MNHEY, SVGEGT. The study's findings and limits: Long-lived donors carried more naive CD4+ cells and greater diversity than aged donors. TCR beta diversity correlated strongly with naive T cell percentage. Per million T cells, TCR beta diversity dropped roughly linearly as age increased.

For this clonotype: Its antigen is not known. The junction and the germline gene differ at one end; a read error may be behind it.

The material sequenced was blood. The clonotype comes from a woman of 80 years or more in good health. V and J are TRBV6-2 or TRBV6-3 and TRBJ2-1; D uncertain. The CDR3: CASSKAWPSSYNGQFF. CDR3 bases: TGTGCCAGCAGTAAGGCCTGGCCAAGCTCCTACAATGGGCAGTTCTTC.